A selection of T cell receptor beta chains follows, all from one sample in a study of blood T cells in healthy people across ages. TCRdb passed the 5' RACE reads through MiXCR, listing each CDR3 protein once. Altogether 950,000 to 1,200,000 distinct CDR3 sequences are present, 35% to 45% being singletons, with the ten largest covering 13%. Material: blood. The receptors shown here come from a man younger than 35 in good health. CDR3s include the opening cysteine and the closing phenylalanine or tryptophan. A D gene is named only where the DNA matches it firmly. Clone size is given for some rows only: seen once, a few or many times, or a class if the clone is expanded.

size | J | D | V | CDR3 | DNA
NA | TRBJ2-5 | TRBD1 | TRBV4-2 | CASSPLDRVEETQYF | TGTGCCAGCAGCCCCTTGGACAGGGTGGAGGAGACCCAGTACTTC
NA | TRBJ1-5 | NA | TRBV15 | CATSSSMGVQHF | TGTGCCACCAGCAGTTCAATGGGCGTGCAGCATTTT
few | TRBJ1-1 | NA | TRBV2 | CASSEALRGLNTEAFF | TGTGCCAGCAGTGAAGCGCTTCGGGGACTGAACACTGAAGCTTTCTTT
NA | TRBJ2-2 | NA | TRBV4-1 | CASGHAQPNTGELFF | TGCGCCAGCGGCCACGCACAGCCGAACACCGGGGAGCTGTTTTTT
few | TRBJ1-5 | NA | TRBV6-6 | CASSGGDTSHF | TGTGCCAGCAGTGGAGGGGATACGTCGCATTTT
NA | TRBJ1-3 | TRBD1 | TRBV4-3 | CASSLTGTGVTIYF | TGCGCCAGCAGCTTAACCGGGACAGGGGTCACCATATATTTT
few | TRBJ1-2 | NA | TRBV12-3/TRBV12-4 | CASNLGATVGYTF | TGTGCCAGCAACTTGGGGGCCACTGTCGGCTACACCTTC
NA | TRBJ1-1 | NA | TRBV5-1 | CASGIDQGGEAFF | TGCGCCAGTGGAATAGACCAAGGAGGGGAAGCTTTCTTT
NA | TRBJ2-2 | NA | TRBV12-3/TRBV12-4 | CASSPRTVSTGELFF | TGTGCCAGCAGTCCCCGGACAGTGAGCACCGGGGAGCTGTTTTTT
NA | TRBJ1-2 | NA | TRBV18 | CASSPRRENYGYTF | TGTGCCAGCTCACCAAGGAGGGAAAACTATGGCTACACCTTC
few | TRBJ1-6 | NA | TRBV28 | CASRTSGVVYYSPLHF | TGTGCCAGCAGAACCTCAGGGGTGGTTTATTATTCACCCCTCCACTTT
NA | TRBJ2-2 | NA | TRBV7-6 | CASSLRRDYTGELFF | TGTGCCAGCAGCTTACGCCGCGATTACACCGGGGAGCTGTTTTTT
NA | TRBJ1-4 | NA | TRBV19 | CASGKMSTNEKLFF | TGTGCCAGTGGAAAGATGTCAACTAATGAAAAACTGTTTTTT
NA | TRBJ1-2 | NA | TRBV12-3/TRBV12-4 | CASSLNRVLGYTF | TGTGCCAGCAGTTTAAACAGGGTGCTTGGCTACACCTTC
NA | TRBJ2-5 | TRBD2 | TRBV20-1 | CSVGILAGGPKETQYF | TGCAGTGTCGGAATTTTAGCGGGGGGCCCCAAAGAGACCCAGTACTTC
many | TRBJ1-2 | NA | TRBV30 | CAWTTRTDYGYTF | TGTGCCTGGACCACACGGACGGACTATGGCTACACCTTC
few | TRBJ1-2 | TRBD1 | TRBV19 | CASSETGYYGYTF | TGTGCCAGTAGCGAGACAGGGTACTATGGCTACACCTTC
few | TRBJ2-5 | NA | TRBV12-3/TRBV12-4 | CASSLEGQTQETQYF | TGTGCCAGCAGTTTGGAGGGACAGACCCAAGAGACCCAGTACTTC
once | TRBJ2-7 | NA | TRBV12-3/TRBV12-4 | CASSLEGFPHEQYF | TGTGCCAGCAGTTTAGAAGGGTTCCCCCACGAGCAGTACTTC
NA | TRBJ2-7 | NA | TRBV12-1 | CASSRQDRYEQYF | TGTGCCAGCAGCCGCCAGGACAGATACGAGCAGTACTTC
NA | TRBJ1-5 | TRBD1 | TRBV27 | CASSRTGEGQPQHF | TGTGCCAGCAGTCGGACAGGAGAAGGCCAGCCCCAGCATTTT
NA | TRBJ1-1 | NA | TRBV6-1 | CASSEAAGLAEAFF | TGTGCCAGCAGTGAAGCGGCAGGGCTTGCTGAAGCTTTCTTT
few | TRBJ2-5 | NA | TRBV2 | CASSVNGGQETQYF | TGTGCCAGCAGTGTTAATGGGGGCCAAGAGACCCAGTACTTC
few | TRBJ2-1 | NA | TRBV6-2/TRBV6-3 | CASGQAVYNEQFF | TGTGCCAGCGGGCAGGCCGTTTACAATGAGCAGTTCTTC
NA | TRBJ2-5 | NA | TRBV11-1 | CASQGPQESTQYF | TGTGCCAGCCAGGGTCCCCAAGAGTCGACCCAGTACTTC
few | TRBJ2-1 | NA | TRBV4-2 | CASSLLRARGNEQFF | TGTGCCAGCAGCCTCCTAAGGGCTAGAGGGAATGAGCAGTTCTTC
NA | TRBJ1-4 | NA | TRBV7-9 | CASSSLAGADEKLFF | TGTGCCAGCAGCTCCCTCGCGGGAGCCGACGAAAAACTGTTTTTT
few | TRBJ1-1 | NA | TRBV27 | CASSSYRDLNTEAFF | TGTGCCAGCAGTTCTTACAGGGATTTGAACACTGAAGCTTTCTTT
few | TRBJ2-1 | TRBD1 | TRBV20-1 | CSARRQGAFYNEQFF | TGCAGTGCTAGGCGACAGGGGGCGTTTTACAATGAGCAGTTCTTC
NA | TRBJ2-2 | NA | TRBV30 | CAWSGGSWELFF | TGTGCCTGGAGTGGAGGGAGCTGGGAGCTGTTTTTT
few | TRBJ2-7 | NA | TRBV6-6 | CASSDGASAAGEYF | TGTGCCAGCAGCGACGGGGCATCGGCAGCTGGCGAGTACTTC
NA | TRBJ2-5 | TRBD2 | TRBV4-1 | CASSPAGGKGNEQYF | TGCGCCAGCAGCCCGGCGGGGGGAAAGGGCAATGAGCAGTACTTC
NA | TRBJ2-3 | NA | TRBV3-1 | CASSQNSGSTDTQYF | TGTGCCAGCAGCCAAAATAGCGGAAGCACAGATACGCAGTATTTT
NA | TRBJ1-1 | TRBD1 | TRBV29-1 | CSVVLKGGEGTEAFF | TGCAGCGTTGTCTTGAAAGGGGGCGAGGGCACTGAAGCTTTCTTT
once | TRBJ2-7 | NA | TRBV9 | CASSPRQSSSYNEQYF | TGTGCCAGCAGCCCACGACAGAGTAGCTCCTACAATGAGCAGTACTTC
NA | TRBJ2-3 | TRBD2 | TRBV20-1 | CSARSRTSGGTSSTDTQYF | TGCAGTGCTAGATCTCGGACTAGCGGGGGAACTTCTAGCACAGATACGCAGTATTTT
few | TRBJ1-4 | TRBD1 | TRBV7-9 | CASFNGQGLEKLFF | TGTGCCAGCTTTAATGGACAGGGGTTAGAAAAACTGTTTTTT
NA | TRBJ2-7 | NA | TRBV21-1 | CASSTWDNYEQYF | TGTGCCAGCAGCACCTGGGACAACTACGAGCAGTACTTC
few | TRBJ2-3 | TRBD1 | TRBV10-3 | CAISRTTGVGTDTQYF | TGTGCCATCAGTCGCACGACAGGGGTAGGCACAGATACGCAGTATTTT
NA | TRBJ1-1 | TRBD1 | TRBV20-1 | CSVTGMNTEAFF | TGCAGTGTGACAGGGATGAACACTGAAGCTTTCTTT
NA | TRBJ1-1 | NA | TRBV10-3 | CAIRTEGTEAFF | TGTGCCATCCGGACTGAGGGTACTGAAGCTTTCTTT
NA | TRBJ2-7 | TRBD2 | TRBV7-9 | CASSPGGESSYEQYF | TGTGCCAGCAGCCCGGGAGGGGAGAGCTCCTACGAGCAGTACTTC
NA | TRBJ2-3 | TRBD2 | TRBV6-6 | CASSYRTSGARTDTQYF | TGTGCCAGCAGTTACCGGACTAGCGGGGCTCGCACAGATACGCAGTATTTT
NA | TRBJ1-6 | NA | TRBV6-6 | CASSYRYGDNSPLHF | TGTGCCAGCAGTTACCGTTATGGCGATAATTCACCCCTCCACTTT
NA | TRBJ1-1 | TRBD1 | TRBV5-8 | CASSPEQGAQTEAFF | TGTGCCAGCAGCCCTGAACAGGGGGCGCAGACTGAAGCTTTCTTT
NA | TRBJ2-6 | NA | TRBV21-1 | CASSKVNGTSDRSGANVLTF | TGTGCCAGCAGCAAAGTGAACGGGACATCAGACCGGTCCGGGGCCAACGTCCTGACTTTC
NA | TRBJ1-5 | NA | TRBV20-1 | CSAPRGVNQPQHF | TGCAGTGCCCCTCGGGGGGTCAACCAGCCCCAGCATTTT
NA | TRBJ2-3 | NA | TRBV20-1 | CSAKPGEITDTQYF | TGCAGTGCTAAGCCGGGGGAGATCACAGATACGCAGTATTTT
many | TRBJ1-5 | TRBD1 | TRBV29-1 | CSVGLDRDSNQPQHF | TGCAGCGTTGGGTTAGACAGGGATAGCAATCAGCCCCAGCATTTT
NA | TRBJ2-1 | NA | TRBV5-6 | CASSLEGRGDNNEQFF | TGTGCCAGCAGCTTGGAGGGGAGGGGGGATAACAATGAGCAGTTCTTC
NA | TRBJ1-2 | NA | TRBV10-3 | CAISKGTNYGYTF | TGTGCCATCAGTAAGGGGACTAACTATGGCTACACCTTC
few | TRBJ2-2 | TRBD2 | TRBV12-3/TRBV12-4 | CASSQLAGVTGELFF | TGTGCCAGCAGTCAACTAGCGGGGGTGACCGGGGAGCTGTTTTTT